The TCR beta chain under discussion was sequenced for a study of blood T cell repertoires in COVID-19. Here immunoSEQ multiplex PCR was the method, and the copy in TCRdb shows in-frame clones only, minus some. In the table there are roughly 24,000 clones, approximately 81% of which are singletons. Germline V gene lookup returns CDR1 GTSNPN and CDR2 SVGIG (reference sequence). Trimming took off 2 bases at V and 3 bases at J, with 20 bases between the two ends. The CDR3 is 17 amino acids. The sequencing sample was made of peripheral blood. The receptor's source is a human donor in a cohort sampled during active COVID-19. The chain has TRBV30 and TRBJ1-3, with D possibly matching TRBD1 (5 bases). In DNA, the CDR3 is TGTGCCTGGAGTCTGGCGACGTGGACAACCTATGGAAACACCATATATTTT. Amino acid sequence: CAWSLATWTTYGNTIYF. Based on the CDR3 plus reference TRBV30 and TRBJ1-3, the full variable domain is SQTIHQWPATLVQPVGSPLSLECTVEGTSNPNLYWYRQAAGRGLQLLFYSVGIGQISSEVPQNLSASRPQDRQFILSSKKLLLSDSGFYLCAWSLATWTTYGNTIYFGEGSWLTVV.